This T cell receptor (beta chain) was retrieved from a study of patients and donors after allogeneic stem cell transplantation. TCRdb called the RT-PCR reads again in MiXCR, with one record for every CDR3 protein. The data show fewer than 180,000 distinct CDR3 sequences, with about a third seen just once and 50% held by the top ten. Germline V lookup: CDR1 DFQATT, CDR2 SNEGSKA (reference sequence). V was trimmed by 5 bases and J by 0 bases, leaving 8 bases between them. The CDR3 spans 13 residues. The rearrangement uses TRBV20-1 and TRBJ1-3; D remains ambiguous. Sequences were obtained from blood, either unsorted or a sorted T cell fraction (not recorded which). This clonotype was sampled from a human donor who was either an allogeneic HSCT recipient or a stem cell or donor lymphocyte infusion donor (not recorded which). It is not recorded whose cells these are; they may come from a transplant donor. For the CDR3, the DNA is TGCAGTGCTCCAGACGTCTCTGGAAACACCATATATTTT. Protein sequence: CSAPDVSGNTIYF.